Listed below are T cell receptor beta chains from one sample, sequenced in a study of memory CD4+ T cells and cytomegalovirus serostatus. TCRdb's table, derived via immunoSEQ multiplex PCR, lists solely in-frame clones and lacks some. The sample lists approximately 65,000 clones, 77% seen once, with 0.88% in the top ten. Sequenced: memory CD4+ T cells from blood. These receptors all come from an adult in good health and CMV-seronegative. The CDR3 runs from the conserved cysteine through the conserved F or W. A D gene is named only where the DNA matches it firmly.

>TRBV6-5|-|TRBJ1-1|13
TGTGCCAGCAGCCGGCTTTCGAACACTGAAGCTTTCTTT
CASSRLSNTEAFF
>TRBV7-2|-|TRBJ2-7|15
TGTGCCAGCAGCTTAGCGTCCGGTTCAGCCTACGAGCAGTACTTC
CASSLASGSAYEQYF
>TRBV27|-|TRBJ2-1|15
TGTGCCAGCTGCAGGGGGGGCCAACGGTACAATGAGCAGTTCTTC
CASCRGGQRYNEQFF
>TRBV5-1|-|TRBJ2-1|15
TGCGCCAGCAGCCCCGCGCCCGGAGCCGAGGATGAGCAGTTCTTC
CASSPAPGAEDEQFF
>TRBV18|TRBD2|TRBJ2-7|13
TGTGCCAGCTCAGAGCGGGGGGGTTTCGAGCAGTACTTC
CASSERGGFEQYF
>TRBV2|-|TRBJ2-3|14
TGTGCCAGCAGTGGGATGGGATTCACAGATACGCAGTATTTT
CASSGMGFTDTQYF
>TRBV4-2|-|TRBJ2-3|13
TGTGCCAGCAGCCTAACACGCACAGATACGCAGTATTTT
CASSLTRTDTQYF
>TRBV5-6|-|TRBJ1-1|14
TGTGCCAGCAGCTTGCGGATGGGGAACACTGAAGCTTTCTTT
CASSLRMGNTEAFF
>TRBV2|-|TRBJ1-6|15
TGTGCCAGCAGGAAGGAAGACTCCTATAATTCACCCCTCCACTTT
CASRKEDSYNSPLHF
>TRBV7-2|TRBD2|TRBJ2-2|15
TGTGCCAGCAGCTTTAGCGGGGGGAACACCGGGGAGCTGTTTTTT
CASSFSGGNTGELFF
>TRBV27|TRBD2|TRBJ2-7|15
TGTGCCAGCAGCCCGGCTAGCGGGATGATCTACGAGCAGTACTTC
CASSPASGMIYEQYF
>TRBV5-1|-|TRBJ2-1|11
TGCGCCAGCAGCTCGGGGGTTGAGCAGTTCTTC
CASSSGVEQFF
>TRBV7-9|TRBD1|TRBJ2-5|15
TGTGCCAGCAGCGATGAGTTCAGGGGGCGGGAGACCCAGTACTTC
CASSDEFRGRETQYF
>TRBV19|TRBD2|TRBJ2-1|16
TGTGCCAGTAGTATAGATCAGCAACTAGCGGGAAATGAGCAGTTCTTC
CASSIDQQLAGNEQFF
>TRBV13|TRBD2|TRBJ2-1|16
TGTGCCAGCAGCCCAACGGGACTAGCGGCTAATAATGAGCAGTTCTTC
CASSPTGLAANNEQFF
>TRBV5-1|-|TRBJ1-3|14
TGCGCCAGCAGCTTGGAAGGTTCGGGAAACACCATATATTTT
CASSLEGSGNTIYF
>TRBV9|-|TRBJ2-2|15
TGTGCCAGCAGCACATCGACTAGAAACACCGGGGAGCTGTTTTTT
CASSTSTRNTGELFF